This passage covers 25 T cell receptor beta chains from one sample sequenced in a study of T cells in Graves' hyperthyroidism and ophthalmopathy. There were TCR beta CDR3 regions amplified from RNA transcripts. During a first-round RT-PCR of the TCR CDR3, the HTBI primer set was used. Each CDR3 protein is one row after TCRdb ran MiXCR on the multiplex PCR reads. The data show hundreds of thousands of distinct CDR3 sequences, around 20% seen once. Material for sequencing was blood. Receptors originate from a man aged 30-40 years with Graves' ophthalmopathy.

This chain uses TRBV20-1 with TRBJ2-7, with 8 bases lining up with TRBD1. Trimming cost V 4 bases and J 4 bases; bases outside gene matches: 12. CDR3 length: 15 residues. Germline CDR1 is DFQATT and CDR2 is SNEGSKA (reference sequence). The CDR3 spells CSAKDQGQGEYEQYF. CDR3 bases: TGCAGTGCTAAAGACCAAGGACAGGGCGAGTACGAGCAGTACTTC.

The chain carries TRBV10-2 and TRBJ2-7; 8 bases are shared with TRBD2. The V gene's germline CDR1 is WSHSY and CDR2 SAAADI. V shed 8 bases, J shed 0 bases, and the junction held 6 bases outside the gene matches. The CDR3 loop spans 14 amino acids. The CDR3 region has the DNA TGCGCCAGCGGACTAGCTGGGCTCTCCTACGAGCAGTACTTC. Translation: CASGLAGLSYEQYF.

This chain connects TRBV20-1 to TRBJ1-5; 8 nucleotides align to TRBD1. The CDR3 runs to 15 residues. Germline V gene sequence: CDR1 DFQATT, CDR2 SNEGSKA (reference sequence). The J segment lost 4 bases and the V segment lost 6 bases, leaving 11 bases of the junction unmatched. The CDR3 region has the DNA TGCAGTGCCTCCTACAGGGGGACAGTAAATCAGCCCCAGCATTTT. It yields the protein CSASYRGTVNQPQHF.

This clonotype has more than one count but fewer than ten. This chain connects TRBV4-3 to TRBJ2-2, with D perhaps matching TRBD1 or TRBD2 (6 bases each). Between the trimmed V and J ends, which lost 3 bases and 0 bases, there was a span of 14 bases. Germline V gene lookup returns CDR1 LGHNA and CDR2 YSLEER. This CDR3 is built from 17 residues. The CDR3 reads CASSHPRGGTNTGELFF. CDR3 sequence (DNA): TGCGCCAGCAGCCACCCTCGAGGGGGGACGAACACCGGGGAGCTGTTTTTT.

This clonotype was counted a few times. CDR3 coding DNA: TGTGCCAGCAGCCTCGGACGTAAAAGCTCCTACGAGCAGTACTTC. It is translated as CASSLGRKSSYEQYF. The chain has TRBV3-1 and TRBJ2-7; D gene ambiguous. This CDR3 comprises 15 residues. V lost 4 bases to trimming and J lost 0 bases, with 13 bases between them. Germline V gene data show CDR1 as LGHDT and CDR2 as YNNKEL (reference sequence).

The chain employs TRBV7-2 and TRBJ2-5, with 9 bases lining up with TRBD2. Looked up from germline, CDR1 is SGHTA and CDR2 is FQGNSA. CDR3 size: 16 residues. After removal of 0 bases from V and 4 bases from J, the junction contained 6 bases not matched to a gene. CDR3 nucleotides: TGTGCCAGCAGCTTAGCCCCACTACTAGCGGGAGAGACCCAGTACTTC. Translating it yields CASSLAPLLAGETQYF.

This clonotype has a count of ten or more. The CDR3 region is CASSFKRAGGPGYNEQFF. Here the CDR3 DNA reads TGTGCCAGCAGTTTTAAGAGAGCGGGAGGGCCGGGGTACAATGAGCAGTTCTTC. The chain links TRBV27 to TRBJ2-1, with 10 bases matching TRBD2. From germline, CDR1 is MNHEY and CDR2 SMNVEV (reference sequence). The CDR3 has 18 amino acids. The ends lost 3 bases at V and 4 bases at J; junction bases unmatched: 12.

The chain has TRBV5-4 and TRBJ2-5, with D tentatively TRBD1 (6 bases). The V end was cut by 4 bases, the J end by 1 base, with 11 bases between. CDR3 length: 14 amino acids. From germline, CDR1 is SGHNT and CDR2 YYREEE (reference sequence). The CDR3 sequence: CASSPTDSQETQYF. For the CDR3, the DNA is TGTGCCAGCAGCCCGACGGACAGCCAAGAGACCCAGTACTTC.

This clonotype was recorded a few times. The chain joins TRBV4-1 to TRBJ2-3; D gene uncertain. CDR3 length: 13 amino acids. V was pared by 4 bases and J by 1 base, with 6 bases between. The germline CDR1 and CDR2 sequences are MGHRA and YSYEKL. The CDR3 DNA reads as TGCGCCAGCAGCCGCCAGCGCACAGATACGCAGTATTTT. This codes for CASSRQRTDTQYF.

This clonotype was recorded at least ten times. V usage is TRBV11-3 and J usage is TRBJ2-3, with 7 bases aligning to TRBD2. CDR1 is SGHNT, CDR2 YENEEA, per germline. The CDR3 has 15 residues. V was clipped by 5 bases and J by 5 bases; unmatched bases: 10. CDR3 nucleotides: TGTGCCAGCAGCCCTATGGCGGGAGACGTAGATACGCAGTATTTT. Translation gives CASSPMAGDVDTQYF. The entire variable domain, with the rest obtained from reference TRBV11-3 and TRBJ2-3, is as follows: EAGVVQSPRYKIIEKKQPVAFWCNPISGHNTLYWYLQNLGQGPELLIRYENEEAVDDSQLPKDRFSAERLKGVDSTLKIQPAELGDSAVYLCASSPMAGDVDTQYFGPGTRLTVL.

This chain connects TRBV11-2 to TRBJ2-2; D gene ambiguous. CDR3 length: 14 amino acids. Germline CDR1 and CDR2: SGHAT and FQNNGV. V shed 4 bases and J shed 7 bases, with 13 bases lying between them. Written as DNA, the CDR3 is TGTGCCAGCAGCTCCAAACCTACGGGCGGGGAGCTGTTTTTT. Encoded protein: CASSSKPTGGELFF.

This chain links TRBV14 with TRBJ1-2; D gene unclear. The length of the CDR3 is 13 residues. V dropped 0 bases and J dropped 8 bases, with 10 bases sitting between them. The V gene's germline CDR1 is SGHDN and CDR2 FVKESK. DNA of the CDR3: TGTGCCAGCAGCCAAGAAATATTCCGGGGCTACACCTTC. Protein sequence: CASSQEIFRGYTF.

The sample holds a few counts of this clonotype. This rearrangement joins TRBV6-1 to TRBJ2-3, with 9 nucleotides matching TRBD1. CDR1 and CDR2 from the germline V gene are MNHNS and SASEGT. The V and J ends lost 6 bases and 2 bases, in that order; junction bases with no gene match: 9. This CDR3 spans 16 amino acids. This CDR3 reads CASRDRQGVITDTQYF. As DNA, the CDR3 is TGTGCCAGCAGAGACCGACAGGGGGTGATCACAGATACGCAGTATTTT.

The chain couples TRBV15 to TRBJ2-3, with D maybe TRBD2 (6 bases). The CDR3 totals 14 residues. The germline CDR1 and CDR2 sequences are LNHNV and YYDKDF (reference sequence). V was shortened by 2 bases and J by 6 bases, with 12 bases between the two germline ends. The DNA of the CDR3 is TGTGCCACCAGCAGATGGGGGGTAGGGGATACGCAGTATTTT. Amino acids: CATSRWGVGDTQYF. Supplemented by reference TRBV15 and TRBJ2-3, the full variable domain reads DAMVIQNPRYQVTQFGKPVTLSCSQTLNHNVMYWYQQKSSQAPKLLFHYYDKDFNNEADTPDNFQSRRPNTSFCFLDIRSPGLGDTAMYLCATSRWGVGDTQYFGPGTRLTVL.

The rearrangement uses TRBV6-1 and TRBJ1-2; 12 bases fit TRBD1. This CDR3 has 12 amino acids. Per the germline V gene, CDR1 is MNHNS and CDR2 is SASEGT. V shed 8 bases and J 7 bases; nucleotides not matched to a gene: 2. This chain's CDR3 is CASGTGGSGYTF. The DNA of the CDR3 is TGTGCCAGCGGGACAGGGGGCTCTGGCTACACCTTC.

This clonotype has more than one count but fewer than ten. The chain joins TRBV20-1 to TRBJ2-7, with 8 bases identical to TRBD1. V was pared by 6 bases and J by 2 bases, with 6 bases of the junction left unmatched. The germline V gene has CDR1 DFQATT and CDR2 SNEGSKA (reference sequence). The CDR3 totals 13 residues. CDR3 sequence: CSAGGQATYEQYF. CDR3 DNA sequence: TGCAGTGCCGGGGGACAGGCGACCTACGAGCAGTACTTC.

The gene calls are TRBV20-1 and TRBJ2-3; tentative D call: TRBD2 (6 bases). V dropped 4 bases and J dropped 3 bases, with 20 bases sitting between them. CDR3 size: 16 residues. Germline values: CDR1 DFQATT, CDR2 SNEGSKA (reference sequence). Here the CDR3 DNA reads TGCAGTGCTACCCTACGCGGAGGGCCCCGTACAGATACGCAGTATTTT. Its protein is CSATLRGGPRTDTQYF.

This clonotype has a count of ten or more. This sequence joins TRBV28 and TRBJ1-5; the D is unclear. This CDR3 region has 16 residues. Trimming took 3 bases from V and 1 from J, leaving 13 bases between them. Germline-derived CDR1 and CDR2 are MDHEN and SYDVKM. The CDR3 nucleotides read TGTGCCAGCAGTTTTCCGTATACGGGGAGCAATCAGCCCCAGCATTTT. Amino acids: CASSFPYTGSNQPQHF.

This clonotype was recorded at least ten times. At one boundary the junction diverges from the germline segment, which might be a read error. V usage is TRBV5-1 and J usage is TRBJ1-2; D call uncertain. Germline CDR1 and CDR2: SGHRS and YFSETQ. The CDR3 is 13 amino acids. The CDR3 DNA sequence: TGTGCCAGCAGCTTAGCGGTGAACTATGGCTACACCTTC. Residues: CASSLAVNYGYTF.

The chain couples TRBV6-1 to TRBJ2-3, with D perhaps matching TRBD1 or TRBD2 (5 bases each). Trimming removed 10 bases at V and 0 bases at J, with 14 bases between. Germline-derived CDR1 and CDR2 are MNHNS and SASEGT. The CDR3 is 14 residues long. Written as DNA, the CDR3 is TGTGCCACCTTGAGGGGTACTAGCACAGATACGCAGTATTTT. This encodes CATLRGTSTDTQYF.

This clonotype was found many times. The genes are TRBV30 and TRBJ2-7; 9 nucleotides line up with TRBD2. Germline lookup yields CDR1 GTSNPN and CDR2 SVGIG (reference sequence). With 2 bases clipped from V and 7 bases from J, the junction kept 9 bases outside the gene matches. There are 14 residues in the CDR3. The CDR3 sequence is CAWSQGLAGSEQYF. The CDR3 coding sequence is TGTGCCTGGAGTCAGGGTCTAGCGGGATCTGAGCAGTACTTC.

The rearrangement links TRBV20-1 to TRBJ2-1; 8 bases are shared with TRBD2. The CDR3 length is 12 residues. Germline V CDR1 and CDR2: DFQATT, SNEGSKA (reference sequence). J gave up 10 bases and V 3 bases, and 5 bases lay outside the gene matches. The CDR3 DNA is TGCAGTGCTAGGGCGGGAGGAGGAGAGCAGTTCTTC. Translating it yields CSARAGGGEQFF.

CDR3: CASSFLTGGGGYTF. As DNA, the CDR3 is TGTGCCAGCAGTTTTTTGACAGGGGGCGGGGGCTACACCTTC. J is TRBJ1-2 and V is TRBV12-3 or TRBV12-4; 10 bases line up with TRBD1. This CDR3 has 14 residues. V lost 3 bases to trimming and J lost 8 bases; unmatched junction nucleotides: 6.

This rearrangement joins TRBV12-3 or TRBV12-4 to TRBJ2-3; D perhaps matches TRBD1 (6 bases). The CDR3 totals 15 residues. The V gene lost 10 bases and the J gene lost 1 base, with 18 bases spanning the gap. The CDR3 DNA sequence: TGTGCCATAACTACGAGGACAGAACGCACAGATACGCAGTATTTT. This gives the protein CAITTRTERTDTQYF.

This chain uses TRBV7-9 with TRBJ1-6; weak D call: TRBD1 (6 bases). Germline CDR1 and CDR2: SEHNR and FQNEAQ (reference sequence). V shed 5 bases and J shed 10 bases, with 18 bases lying between them. The CDR3 contains 15 residues. CDR3 region: CASSLEWGRGSPLHF. The DNA of the CDR3 is TGTGCCAGCAGCCTCGAATGGGGGCGAGGATCACCCCTCCACTTT.